This TCR beta chain was documented in a study of control samples from healthy donors and cancer patients. Germline V CDR1 and CDR2: SNHLY, FYNNEI. The CDR3 extends over 15 amino acids. After removal of 4 bases from V and 4 bases from J, the junction contained 5 bases not matched to a gene. Here immunoSEQ multiplex PCR was the method, and the copy in TCRdb shows in-frame clones only, minus some. The top ten hold 1.9% of the sample, which has 70,000 to 90,000 clones, about 87% seen once. The sequencing sample was made of PBMCs. This TCR was sampled from a woman aged 60-75 years with head and neck cancer. The chain recombines TRBV2 with TRBJ2-7; TRBD2 agrees at 12 bases. The CDR3 sequence: CASSGLAGEVYEQYF. CDR3 DNA: TGTGCCAGCAGTGGACTAGCGGGAGAGGTGTACGAGCAGTACTTC.